This T cell receptor (beta chain) was obtained from a study of blood T cells in healthy people across ages. The CDR3 totals 15 residues. With 5 bases removed from V and 1 base from J, the gap between germline ends came to 14 bases. Germline V gene data show CDR1 as SEHNR and CDR2 as FQNEAQ (reference sequence). This clonotype has more than one count but fewer than ten. Alongside a J-beta primer mix, a sample-barcoded 5' primer served in a second PCR lasting roughly 6 to 11 cycles. TCRdb itself ran the 5' RACE reads through MiXCR, one entry per CDR3 protein. The sample lists under 950,000 distinct CDR3 sequences, about 20% occurring once.

The receptor's source is a man between 65 and 85 years old in good health. The sample comprised blood. The chain links TRBV7-9 to TRBJ1-2, with D hard to call. The CDR3, as DNA: TGTGCCAGCAGCCTAGGGAGACGGTTTAACTATGGCTACACCTTC. It yields the protein CASSLGRRFNYGYTF.